Each of the 9 T cell receptor beta chains below was sequenced from the same sample in a study of OX40 agonist ivuxolimab in advanced cancers. Libraries were prepared through the immunoSEQ multiplex PCR assay. Imported from immuneACCESS, the table was reduced by TCRdb to in-frame sequences with V and J called. These copies leave out some clones; in studies compared against another copy, an unresolved V gene accounts for under half, and the cause of the remainder is not known. The sample profile shows around 66,000 clones; 84% of them were found once. About 4.5% of the sample lies in the top ten. The sample here was CD4+ or CD8+ T cells sorted from blood, taken in a trial of the OX40 agonist ivuxolimab. Receptors were obtained from an adult with an advanced solid tumor such as melanoma, head and neck, liver or kidney cancer.

By sample fraction, this clone is medium-sized (0.01 to 0.1%). This chain uses TRBV10-3 with TRBJ1-5; D gene uncertain. Germline V CDR1 and CDR2: ENHRY, SYGVKD. The CDR3 spans 13 residues. Between the trimmed V and J ends, which lost 6 bases and 7 bases, there was a span of 13 bases. The CDR3 here is CAIRAEIGQPQHF. The CDR3 DNA sequence: TGTGCCATCAGAGCGGAGATCGGACAGCCCCAGCATTTT.

The chain links TRBV6-6 to TRBJ2-7; possible D gene TRBD2, 5 bases. This CDR3 has 12 amino acids. Trimming took 8 bases from V and 1 from J, leaving 9 bases between them. Germline V gene sequence: CDR1 MNHNY, CDR2 SVGAGI (reference sequence). CDR3 DNA sequence: TGTGCCAGCGCCCGGGGATCCTACGAGCAGTACTTC. It yields the protein CASARGSYEQYF.

V is TRBV7-9 and J is TRBJ1-1, with D hard to call. This CDR3 has 14 amino acids. Germline CDR1 reads SEHNR; CDR2 reads FQNEAQ (reference sequence). V was clipped by 4 bases and J by 4 bases, with 13 bases between them. CDR3 in amino acids: CASSSVGFGTEAFF. CDR3 DNA: TGTGCCAGCAGCTCAGTGGGGTTTGGCACTGAAGCTTTCTTT. The full variable domain, with the rest looked up from reference TRBV7-9 and TRBJ1-1, is DTGVSQNPRHKITKRGQNVTFRCDPISEHNRLYWYRQTLGQGPEFLTYFQNEAQLEKSRLLSDRFSAERPKGSFSTLEIQRTEQGDSAMYLCASSSVGFGTEAFFGQGTRLTVV.

This chain uses TRBV2 with TRBJ1-2, with 7 bases matching TRBD1. After removal of 3 bases from V and 4 bases from J, the junction contained 5 bases not matched to a gene. Germline CDR1 and CDR2: SNHLY and FYNNEI. There are 14 residues in the CDR3. Here the CDR3 DNA reads TGTGCCAGCAGTGACCGGACAGGCCTCTATGGCTACACCTTC. It codes for CASSDRTGLYGYTF. Complete variable domain (other parts from reference TRBV2 and TRBJ1-2): EPEVTQTPSHQVTQMGQEVILRCVPISNHLYFYWYRQILGQKVEFLVSFYNNEISEKSEIFDDQFSVERPDGSNFTLKIRSTKLEDSAMYFCASSDRTGLYGYTFGSGTRLTVV.

The gene calls are TRBV18 and TRBJ2-3; D might be TRBD2 (6 bases). Between the trimmed V and J ends, which lost 3 bases and 0 bases, there was a span of 13 bases. The germline V gene has CDR1 KGHSH and CDR2 LQKENI. This CDR3 spans 16 amino acids. DNA of the CDR3: TGTGCCAGCTCACCCCGCGAGGCGGGGAGCACAGATACGCAGTATTTT. This sequence encodes CASSPREAGSTDTQYF.

V and J are TRBV19 and TRBJ1-4; TRBD1 might be the D (6 bases). The CDR3 is made up of 14 amino acids. Germline V gene data show CDR1 as LNHDA and CDR2 as SQIVND (reference sequence). Trimming took off 3 bases at V and 5 bases at J, with 10 bases between the two ends. The CDR3 region has the DNA TGTGCCAGTAGTATTATCAGGGGAAATGAAAAACTGTTTTTT. Residues: CASSIIRGNEKLFF.

This clone has more than one count but fewer than ten. The genes are TRBV19 and TRBJ2-7; the D gene is possibly TRBD1 (5 bases). Trimming left V 6 bases short and J 5 bases short, with 11 bases between. CDR1 is LNHDA and CDR2 is SQIVND in the germline V gene (reference sequence). The CDR3 runs to 12 residues. CDR3 DNA: TGTGCCAGTAGGGACACCTGGGACGAGCAGTACTTC. It encodes CASRDTWDEQYF.

The gene calls are TRBV6-5 and TRBJ2-5; weak D call: TRBD1 (6 bases). The CDR3 consists of 15 residues. V lost 6 bases and J lost 5, with 19 bases in between. Germline loops: CDR1 MNHEY, CDR2 SVGAGI. CDR3 in DNA: TGTGCCAGCAGACCTGGTGGACAGTCCCTGGAGACCCAGTACTTC. This translates into CASRPGGQSLETQYF.

The CDR3 nucleotides read TGTGCCAGCAGCGATCCAACTACAAATGGCTACACCTTC. Residues: CASSDPTTNGYTF. This chain uses TRBV5-4 with TRBJ1-2; no firm D call. Germline CDR1 reads SGHNT; CDR2 reads YYREEE (reference sequence). The CDR3 contains 13 residues. V was trimmed by 4 bases and J by 6 bases, leaving 13 bases between them.